This T cell receptor (beta chain) originates from a study of blood T cell repertoires in COVID-19. Overall study context: Sites across the United States, Italy and Spain contributed samples from acute and convalescent COVID-19. Sources were T cells, B-cell-depleted T cells, or PBMCs; the material itself was cDNA or gDNA.

Germline CDR1 and CDR2: LNHDA and SQIVND (reference sequence). J lost 0 bases, V lost 4 bases, and 3 bases had no gene match. The CDR3 extends over 15 amino acids. This clone was detected a few times. The identical CDR3 is also encoded by other nucleotide sequences in the sample. Clones were read by immunoSEQ multiplex PCR, and TCRdb kept only the in-frame ones, dropping some. This table has fewer than 90,000 clones, 75% to 90% appearing once. The chain has TRBV19 and TRBJ2-1; TRBD2 matches 7 bases. The sample taken for sequencing was peripheral blood. This receptor was identified in a human donor in a cohort sampled during active COVID-19. CDR3 loop: CASSTSGVSYNEQFF. CDR3 nucleotides: TGTGCCAGTAGTACTAGCGGAGTCTCCTACAATGAGCAGTTCTTC.